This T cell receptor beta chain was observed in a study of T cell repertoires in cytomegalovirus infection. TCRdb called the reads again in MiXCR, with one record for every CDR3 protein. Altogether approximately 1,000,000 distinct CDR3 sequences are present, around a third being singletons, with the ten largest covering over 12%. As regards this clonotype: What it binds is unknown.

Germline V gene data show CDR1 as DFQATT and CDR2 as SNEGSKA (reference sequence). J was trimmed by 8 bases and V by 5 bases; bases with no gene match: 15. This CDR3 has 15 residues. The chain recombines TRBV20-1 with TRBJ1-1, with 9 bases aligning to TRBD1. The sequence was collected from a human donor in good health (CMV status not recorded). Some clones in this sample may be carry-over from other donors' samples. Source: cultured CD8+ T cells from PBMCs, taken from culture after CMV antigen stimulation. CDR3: CSAWRLGTGGGEAFF. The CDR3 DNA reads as TGCAGTGCTTGGCGGTTAGGAACAGGGGGCGGGGAAGCTTTCTTT.